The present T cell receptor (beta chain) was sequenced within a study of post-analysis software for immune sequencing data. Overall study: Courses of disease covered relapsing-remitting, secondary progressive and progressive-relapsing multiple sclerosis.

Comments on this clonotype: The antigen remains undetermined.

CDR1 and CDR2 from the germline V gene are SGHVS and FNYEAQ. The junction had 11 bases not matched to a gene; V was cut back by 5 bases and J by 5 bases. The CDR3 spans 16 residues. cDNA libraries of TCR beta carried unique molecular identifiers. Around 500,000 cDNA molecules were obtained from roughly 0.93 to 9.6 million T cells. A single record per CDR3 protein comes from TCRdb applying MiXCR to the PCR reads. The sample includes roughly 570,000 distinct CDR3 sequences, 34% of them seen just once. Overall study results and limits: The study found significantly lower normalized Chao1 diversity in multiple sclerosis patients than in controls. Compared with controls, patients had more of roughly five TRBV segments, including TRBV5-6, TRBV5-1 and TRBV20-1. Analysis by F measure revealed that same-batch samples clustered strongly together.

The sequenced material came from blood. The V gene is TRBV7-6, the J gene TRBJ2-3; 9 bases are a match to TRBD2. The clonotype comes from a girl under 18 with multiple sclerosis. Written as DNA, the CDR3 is TGTGCCAGCAGCCAAAGATGGACTAGCGAAAGAGATACGCAGTATTTT. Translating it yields CASSQRWTSERDTQYF.